The T cell receptor beta chain described here comes from a study of shared clonotypes between healthy human individuals. Repertoires were generated with immunoSEQ multiplex PCR, while TCRdb's copy carries only in-frame clones and drops some. The table includes about 700,000 clones, about 91% detected once. In the naive CD8 group, cells lacked CD45RO and were positively selected for CCR7, so terminally differentiated effector memory CD45RA+ cells were left out. The sequencing sample was made of naive CD8+ T cells sorted from blood. This clonotype was obtained from a man aged 25 to 45 in good health.

The CDR3 region is CAISYKGPTYEQYF. The CDR3 nucleotides are TGTGCCATCAGTTACAAAGGTCCGACCTACGAGCAGTACTTC. The chain employs TRBV10-3 and TRBJ2-7, with D unclear. The V and J ends lost 5 bases and 2 bases respectively, with 13 bases between them. Germline V gene data show CDR1 as ENHRY and CDR2 as SYGVKD. The CDR3 contains 14 residues.